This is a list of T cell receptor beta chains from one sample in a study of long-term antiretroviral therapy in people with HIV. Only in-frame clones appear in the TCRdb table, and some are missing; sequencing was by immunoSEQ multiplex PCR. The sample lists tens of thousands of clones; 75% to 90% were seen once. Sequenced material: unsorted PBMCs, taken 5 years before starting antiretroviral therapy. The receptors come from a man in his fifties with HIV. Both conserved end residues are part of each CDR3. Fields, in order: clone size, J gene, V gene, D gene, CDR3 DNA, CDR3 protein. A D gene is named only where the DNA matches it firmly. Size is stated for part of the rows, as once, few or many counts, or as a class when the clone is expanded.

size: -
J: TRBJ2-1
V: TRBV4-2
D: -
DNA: TGTGCCAGCAGCCAAGTACAAGAGCAGTTCTTC
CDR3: CASSQVQEQFF

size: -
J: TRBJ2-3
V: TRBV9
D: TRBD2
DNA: TGTGCCAGCAGCGTGGCCCCGGGACTAGAGCAAGATACGCAGTATTTT
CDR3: CASSVAPGLEQDTQYF

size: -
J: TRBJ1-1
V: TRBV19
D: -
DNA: TGTGCCAGTAGTGATCCGGGACACCCGAGAACTGAAGCTTTCTTT
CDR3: CASSDPGHPRTEAFF

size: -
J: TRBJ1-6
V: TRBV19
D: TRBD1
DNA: TGTGCCAGTAGTCCCTTGACAGGGCGAAATTCACCCCTCCACTTT
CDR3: CASSPLTGRNSPLHF

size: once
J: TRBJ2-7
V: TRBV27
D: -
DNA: TGTGCCAGCAGTTTCCAACAGGGTTTCGACGAGCAGTACTTC
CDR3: CASSFQQGFDEQYF

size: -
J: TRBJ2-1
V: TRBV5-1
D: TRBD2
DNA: TGCGCCAGCAGCTTGGGGACTAGCGGGAACAATGAGCAGTTCTTC
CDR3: CASSLGTSGNNEQFF

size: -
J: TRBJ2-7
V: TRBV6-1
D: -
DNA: TGTGCCAGCAGTGAACCTCCGGTTTACGAGCAGTACTTC
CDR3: CASSEPPVYEQYF

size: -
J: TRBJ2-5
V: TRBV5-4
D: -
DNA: TGTGCCAGCAGCTTTCAATCGGGAGTCACCCAGTACTTC
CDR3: CASSFQSGVTQYF

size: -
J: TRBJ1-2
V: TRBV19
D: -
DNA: TGTGCCAGTAGTATAGATCCGGGGCTTGGCTACACCTTC
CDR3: CASSIDPGLGYTF

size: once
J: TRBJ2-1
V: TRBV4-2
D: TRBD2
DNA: TGTGCCAGCAGCCCCTCATCGCGGGGGGAAAGCTCCTACAATGAGCAGTTCTTC
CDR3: CASSPSSRGESSYNEQFF

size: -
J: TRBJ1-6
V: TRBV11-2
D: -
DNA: TGTGCCAGCAGCTTAGGCCCCGGACAGTTGTTTTCACCCCTCCACTTT
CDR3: CASSLGPGQLFSPLHF

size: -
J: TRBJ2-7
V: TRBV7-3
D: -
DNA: TGTGCCAGCAGCGAGATGCCCAGCTCCTACGAGCAGTACTTC
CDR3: CASSEMPSSYEQYF

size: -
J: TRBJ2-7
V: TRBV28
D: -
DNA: TGTGCTAGGGGGGTCTCCTACGAGCAGTACTTC
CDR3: CARGVSYEQYF

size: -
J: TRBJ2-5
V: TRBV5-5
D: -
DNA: TGTGCCAGCAGCTTGGTCCCAGACCAAGAGACCCAGTACTTC
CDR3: CASSLVPDQETQYF

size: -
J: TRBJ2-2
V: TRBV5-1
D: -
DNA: TGCGCCAGCAGCTTTGTGCCCGGGGAGCTGTTTTTT
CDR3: CASSFVPGELFF

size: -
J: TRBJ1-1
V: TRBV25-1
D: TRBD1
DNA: TGTGCCAGCAGTGAGACAGGGGCTGAAGCTTTCTTT
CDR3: CASSETGAEAFF

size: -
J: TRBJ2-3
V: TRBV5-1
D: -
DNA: TGCGCCAGCAGCTTGGGAGTGACGGGCAGGGCTACCACAGATACGCAGTATTTT
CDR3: CASSLGVTGRATTDTQYF

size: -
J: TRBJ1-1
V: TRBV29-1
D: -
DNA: TGCAGCGCCCTCTTTAAGGCAGGGAAAGCTTTCTTT
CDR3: CSALFKAGKAFF

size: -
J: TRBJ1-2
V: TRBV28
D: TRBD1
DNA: TGTGCCAGCACCACGAATTGGGACAGGGGAAAAGGCTACACCTTC
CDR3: CASTTNWDRGKGYTF

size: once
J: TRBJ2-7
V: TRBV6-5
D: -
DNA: TGTGCCACCTTGCCGGGGCTAGGAAACATCTACGAGCAGTACTTC
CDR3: CATLPGLGNIYEQYF

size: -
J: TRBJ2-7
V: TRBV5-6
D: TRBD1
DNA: TGTGCCAGCAGCATCCGGGACAGGGACAGCTACGAGCAGTACTTC
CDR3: CASSIRDRDSYEQYF

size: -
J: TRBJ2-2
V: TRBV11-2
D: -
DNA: TGTGCCAGCAGCCGCGACAGATCCGGGGAGCTGTTTTTT
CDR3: CASSRDRSGELFF